The text below deals with one T cell receptor beta chain. The target antigen is unknown. PCR involved 60 Vbeta and 13 Jbeta primers. Clones were sequenced by immunoSEQ multiplex PCR, and TCRdb holds only the in-frame ones, with some missing. The sample lists 180,000 or so clones, approximately 80% occurring once. The data were taken from a study of cytomegalovirus exposure and HLA in healthy donors. The overall study: Drawn from HLA-typed donors, 83 million or so unique TCRs were held in an early data release. The study's findings and limits: Several V segments, TRBV6-2 and TRBV6-3 among them, could not be told apart and were dropped. It was shown in a later analysis that HLA-associated TCR beta chains were more clonally expanded than other, equally common chains. Later on, analysis showed that most CMV-associated TCR beta chains appeared to be HLA-restricted.

Per germline, CDR1 MNHEY and CDR2 SVGAGI. The CDR3 loop spans 12 amino acids. The V and J ends lost 6 bases and 8 bases respectively, with 13 bases between them. This sequence joins TRBV6-5 and TRBJ1-2; D might be TRBD1 (5 bases). Sequencing was done on a sample of PBMCs. This TCR came from a man between 18 and 29 years old in good health and CMV-seronegative. The CDR3 reads CASRGLQGGYTF. Here the CDR3 DNA reads TGTGCCAGCAGGGGGCTCCAGGGAGGCTACACCTTC.